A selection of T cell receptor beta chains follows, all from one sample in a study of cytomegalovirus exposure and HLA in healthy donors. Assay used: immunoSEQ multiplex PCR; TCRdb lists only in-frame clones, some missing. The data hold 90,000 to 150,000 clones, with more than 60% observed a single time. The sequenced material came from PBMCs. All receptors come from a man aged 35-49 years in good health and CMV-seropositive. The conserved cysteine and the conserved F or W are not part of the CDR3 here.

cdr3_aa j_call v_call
ASSPYMGRNEKLF TRBJ1-4 TRBV5-6
ASSLDRVSEKLF TRBJ1-4 TRBV5-6
ASSPGTVEYEQY TRBJ2-7 TRBV18
ASSVGSSGGSTDTQY TRBJ2-3 TRBV9
ASSQTSGASQIYEQY TRBJ2-7 TRBV5-1
AVGGPLNTGELF TRBJ2-2 TRBV6-5
ASSSASGGALDEQF TRBJ2-1 TRBV7-8
AWSVSGATTQY TRBJ2-3 TRBV30
ASRPGQGPDTQY TRBJ2-3 TRBV5-1
ASSLRSATNEKLF TRBJ1-4 TRBV27
ASSQGTRAFSTDTQY TRBJ2-3 TRBV4-1
ASTITGGDQPQH TRBJ1-5 TRBV19
ASSKTDRGLYYGYT TRBJ1-2 TRBV19
AWDSSNYGYT TRBJ1-2 TRBV30
ASSGGQGARYEQY TRBJ2-7 TRBV5-1
ASSPLQGNTGELF TRBJ2-2 TRBV18
ASSETSTNIQY TRBJ2-4 TRBV5-8
ASKKTSGTDTQY TRBJ2-3 TRBV13
ASRPTSGGAQRETQY TRBJ2-5 TRBV2
ASSQGFAGGYEQY TRBJ2-7 TRBV4-3
ASSFTSVGDTQY TRBJ2-3 TRBV7-7
ASSLGEGAFYGYT TRBJ1-2 TRBV5-1
ASSQAQQPDYEQY TRBJ2-7 TRBV4-1
ASSGSSRNNEQF TRBJ2-1 TRBV9
ASSETGFNSPLH TRBJ1-6 TRBV2
ASSPGQGNYEQY TRBJ2-7 TRBV6-4
ASSDGQGRTDTQY TRBJ2-3 TRBV7-9
ASSQDRNRGTPSGNTIY TRBJ1-3 TRBV4-2
ASSQLGTGYEQY TRBJ2-7 TRBV7-2
ASSPGSLANYNEQF TRBJ2-1 TRBV5-1
ATSASSGANVLT TRBJ2-6 TRBV15
ASSPSGARTDTQY TRBJ2-3 TRBV28
ASSVGQFTDTQY TRBJ2-3 TRBV2
ASSKAGVLSYEQY TRBJ2-7 TRBV28
ASSSGSSLSYEQY TRBJ2-7 TRBV7-2
ASSASGGAVDTQY TRBJ2-3 TRBV6-4
ASNTGEAGNEQF TRBJ2-1 TRBV6-6
ASSPGAGSSNYGYT TRBJ1-2 TRBV18
ASSSRRGSTDTQY TRBJ2-3 TRBV5-1
ASTWFSGGEYEQF TRBJ2-1 TRBV19
ASSEASGGAPDTQY TRBJ2-3 TRBV6-1
ASSEQRSSYNEQF TRBJ2-1 TRBV2
ASGDRNGNSPLH TRBJ1-6 TRBV19
ASSDLSQTNTEAF TRBJ1-1 TRBV25-1
ASSLQGYGYT TRBJ1-2 TRBV13
ASSSQGGNTEAF TRBJ1-1 TRBV7-9
ASSEGVRQGPSDEQY TRBJ2-7 TRBV25-1
ASSQDNFQRLRANVLT TRBJ2-6 TRBV14
ASSFGGAQY TRBJ2-5 TRBV7-2
AWRSSAYEQY TRBJ2-7 TRBV30
ASSQWTSGNGGEQF TRBJ2-1 TRBV4-2
ASSLAQSYFGKTSYNEQF TRBJ2-1 TRBV7-2
ASSSGTGITEQY TRBJ2-7 TRBV7-3
ASSLMESTEAF TRBJ1-1 TRBV7-9
AARALREANYGYT TRBJ1-2 TRBV10-3
ASSFRTAPYEQY TRBJ2-7 TRBV11-1
ASSQGSYTDPNTEAF TRBJ1-1 TRBV4-1
ASSQDQDSADTQY TRBJ2-3 TRBV4-2
ASTYSSGSGDEQF TRBJ2-1 TRBV6-5